The clone carrying this T cell receptor beta chain was observed many times. Its target is unknown. The sample is drawn from a study of T-cell reconstitution after alpha-beta-depleted transplantation in children. This CDR3 region has 13 residues. Trimming cost V 2 bases and J 1 base, with 5 bases left between them. Per the germline V gene, CDR1 is ENHRY and CDR2 is SYGVKD. For TCRbeta, the library was prepared with unique molecular identifiers. One entry per CDR3 protein, called by TCRdb with MiXCR from the PCR reads. The sample holds about 580,000 distinct CDR3 sequences, under 30% seen once. Overall study findings and caveats: When one year had passed after transplant, most T-cell counts and diversity came from newly produced T cells. After transplant, high TCRbeta diversity at day 60 in some patients arose from surviving recipient T cells and thymic progenitors. Where alpha-beta T cells came from about two months after transplant was reportedly several hundred expanded graft clones.

The sequence derives from a boy in the first two years of life who had a stem cell transplant for acute myeloid leukemia, so the T cells may come from the graft donor. This chain links TRBV10-3 with TRBJ2-5; D ambiguous. Sequencing used PBMCs, mostly from graft donor cells, obtained 360 days after TCRalphabeta/CD19-depleted stem cell transplant. CDR3 coding DNA: TGTGCCATCAGTGAGGGCCTCCAAGAGACCCAGTACTTC. This codes for CAISEGLQETQYF.